These 20 T cell receptor beta chains were sequenced from one sample in a study of cytomegalovirus exposure and HLA in healthy donors (dated by TCRdb to the late 2010s). The protocol used for the library was the immunoSEQ multiplex PCR assay. TCRdb's version of the immuneACCESS table is confined to in-frame rearrangements and falls short of the full clone set. An unresolved V gene accounts for under half of the shortfall where checked; the remainder is of unknown origin. This sample lists a few hundred thousand clones; 90% to 95% were detected once. The top ten clonotypes cover about 1% of the sample. What was sequenced was PBMCs. The receptors were gathered from a young woman in good health and CMV-seronegative.

The V and J genes are TRBV5-1 and TRBJ1-2; 7 bases are a match to TRBD1. Germline loops: CDR1 SGHRS, CDR2 YFSETQ. V trimming: 5 bases; J trimming: 2 bases; junction bases outside the gene matches: 9. This CDR3 has 15 amino acids. The CDR3 region is CASRHRQGWNYGYTF. The CDR3 DNA reads TGCGCCAGCAGGCATAGACAGGGTTGGAACTATGGCTACACCTTC.

This chain joins TRBV5-1 and TRBJ1-5, with 7 bases aligning to TRBD1. This CDR3 is built from 13 residues. Germline V gives CDR1 SGHRS, CDR2 YFSETQ. With 4 bases clipped from V and 7 bases from J, the junction kept 5 bases outside the gene matches. The CDR3 loop is CASSGRGLQPQHF. CDR3 coding DNA: TGCGCCAGCAGCGGCAGGGGGTTGCAGCCCCAGCATTTT.

The CDR3 reads CASSPTGTSGSTNEQFF. CDR3 sequence (DNA): TGTGCCAGCAGCCCTACCGGGACTAGCGGGAGTACAAATGAGCAGTTCTTC. This chain connects TRBV4-2 to TRBJ2-1; 14 bases match TRBD2. V gave up 4 bases and J gave up 7 bases; unmatched junction bases: 9. This CDR3 has 17 residues. The germline V gene has CDR1 LGHNA and CDR2 YNFKEQ.

CDR3 loop: CASSHPGQSNTEAFF. The CDR3 DNA follows: TGTGCCAGCAGTCACCCGGGACAATCGAACACTGAAGCTTTCTTT. The chain employs TRBV6-6 and TRBJ1-1; a possible D gene is TRBD1 (6 bases). The CDR3 extends over 15 amino acids. CDR1 is MNHNY, CDR2 SVGAGI, per germline (reference sequence). The V and J ends lost 5 bases and 1 base respectively, with 14 bases between them.

The rearrangement links TRBV18 to TRBJ1-5; 9 bases line up with TRBD1. This CDR3 comprises 15 residues. The germline gives CDR1 KGHSH, CDR2 LQKENI. The V and J ends lost 6 bases and 1 base, in that order; junction bases with no gene match: 4. This CDR3 reads CASSRDRVSNQPQHF. The CDR3 coding sequence is TGTGCCAGCTCTCGGGACAGGGTCAGCAATCAGCCCCAGCATTTT.

The chain couples TRBV6-5 to TRBJ2-1; a weak D match, TRBD1 (6 bases). V was clipped by 5 bases and J by 2 bases, with 13 bases between them. The germline gives CDR1 MNHEY, CDR2 SVGAGI. This CDR3 is 15 amino acids long. The CDR3 nucleotides read TGTGCCAGCAGTCCACTCAGGGGTCCCTACAATGAGCAGTTCTTC. It is translated as CASSPLRGPYNEQFF.

The rearrangement joins TRBV28 to TRBJ2-5, with D possibly being TRBD1 (5 bases). Germline V gives CDR1 MDHEN, CDR2 SYDVKM. The CDR3 contains 16 residues. Trimming removed 2 bases from V and 3 bases from J, with 16 bases in between. The CDR3 DNA is TGTGCCAGCAGTTTAAATCAGGGTCATGTAAAAGAGACCCAGTACTTC. This translates into CASSLNQGHVKETQYF.

The J gene is TRBJ1-1, the V gene TRBV7-2; D gene ambiguous. The germline V gene encodes CDR1 SGHTA and CDR2 FQGNSA. V dropped 1 base and J dropped 1 base, with 7 bases sitting between them. The CDR3 consists of 14 residues. In nucleotides, the CDR3 is TGTGCCAGCAGCTTAGTACGAGGGAACACTGAAGCTTTCTTT. Protein: CASSLVRGNTEAFF.

This clone was seen only a few times. The sample has other DNA sequences that encode this CDR3 too. The chain recombines TRBV6-1 with TRBJ2-6; D remains unclear. The CDR3 is 13 residues long. CDR1 MNHNS and CDR2 SASEGT come from the germline V gene. The ends were cut back, 7 bases at V and 2 bases at J, with 6 bases in the middle. The CDR3 reads CASTRAGANVLTF. The DNA for the CDR3 is TGTGCCAGCACAAGAGCTGGGGCCAACGTCCTGACTTTC.

CDR3 DNA sequence: TGTGCCAGCTCACCCATACTAGCGGGAGGAGTCAATGAGCAGTTCTTC. Protein: CASSPILAGGVNEQFF. The V call is TRBV18, the J call TRBJ2-1, with 12 bases matching TRBD2. The CDR3 spans 16 residues. The germline V gene has CDR1 KGHSH and CDR2 LQKENI. The V and J ends lost 3 bases and 6 bases, in that order; junction bases with no gene match: 6. Combining the CDR3 with reference TRBV18 and TRBJ2-1 gives the whole variable domain NAGVMQNPRHLVRRRGQEARLRCSPMKGHSHVYWYRQLPEEGLKFMVYLQKENIIDESGMPKERFSAEFPKEGPSILRIQQVVRGDSAAYFCASSPILAGGVNEQFFGPGTRLTVL.

The CDR3 region has the DNA TGTGCCAGCTCACCACCGCTAGCGGGAGATGCGCAGTACTTC. Translation gives CASSPPLAGDAQYF. V gene TRBV18 combines with J gene TRBJ2-7; 10 bases fit TRBD2. Per the germline V gene, CDR1 is KGHSH and CDR2 is LQKENI. This CDR3 is built from 14 residues. Losses at the gene ends were 0 bases for V and 9 bases for J; bases not matched to a gene: 5.

The chain uses TRBV9 and TRBJ2-5, with 9 bases matching TRBD1. Germline V gene sequence: CDR1 SGDLS, CDR2 YYNGEE. Losses at the gene ends were 0 bases for V and 5 bases for J; bases not matched to a gene: 5. The length of the CDR3 is 15 residues. The DNA of the CDR3 is TGTGCCAGCAGCGTAGGGGACAGGGCCTGGGAGACCCAGTACTTC. Translating it yields CASSVGDRAWETQYF.

The gene calls are TRBV11-3 and TRBJ2-1, with D possibly being TRBD2 (6 bases). CDR3 size: 18 residues. The germline V and J ends were trimmed by 1 base and 7 bases, with 23 bases remaining between them. From germline, CDR1 is SGHNT and CDR2 YENEEA. CDR3 sequence (DNA): TGTGCCAGCAGCTTAGCGCTGGGGGACTTACAATCGCTAAATGAGCAGTTCTTC. This gives the protein CASSLALGDLQSLNEQFF. Drawing the rest from reference TRBV11-3 and TRBJ2-1, the complete variable domain is EAGVVQSPRYKIIEKKQPVAFWCNPISGHNTLYWYLQNLGQGPELLIRYENEEAVDDSQLPKDRFSAERLKGVDSTLKIQPAELGDSAVYLCASSLALGDLQSLNEQFFGPGTRLTVL.

This chain links TRBV28 with TRBJ1-5; D is perhaps TRBD1 (5 bases). Germline CDR1 reads MDHEN; CDR2 reads SYDVKM. With 3 bases removed from V and 5 bases from J, the gap between germline ends came to 14 bases. There are 15 residues in the CDR3. The CDR3 DNA follows: TGTGCCAGCAGTTTTGGGCGGGACTTCGATCAGCCCCAGCATTTT. Its protein is CASSFGRDFDQPQHF. The full variable domain, in which reference TRBV28 and TRBJ1-5 provide the parts outside the CDR3, is DVKVTQSSRYLVKRTGEKVFLECVQDMDHENMFWYRQDPGLGLRLIYFSYDVKMKEKGDIPEGYSVSREKKERFSLILESASTNQTSMYLCASSFGRDFDQPQHFGDGTRLSIL.

The CDR3 coding sequence is TGTGCCAGCAGTTTACGCGGACAGGGGAGACGGGACACTGAAGCTTTCTTT. It is translated as CASSLRGQGRRDTEAFF. This chain joins TRBV27 and TRBJ1-1; 9 nucleotides agree with TRBD1. The CDR3 has 17 amino acids. Germline V gene sequence: CDR1 MNHEY, CDR2 SMNVEV (reference sequence). V trimming: 2 bases; J trimming: 3 bases; junction bases outside the gene matches: 10.

This rearrangement joins TRBV19 to TRBJ1-2; D may be TRBD1 (6 bases). The CDR3 sequence is 13 residues long. CDR1 and CDR2 from the germline V gene are LNHDA and SQIVND (reference sequence). V shed 5 bases and J shed 8 bases, with 15 bases lying between them. Written as DNA, the CDR3 is TGTGCCAGTAGTGTACAGGGTTTATCGGGCTACACCTTC. This translates into CASSVQGLSGYTF.

The V gene is TRBV4-1, the J gene TRBJ2-1; a possible D gene is TRBD1 (5 bases). The V end was cut by 0 bases, the J end by 7 bases, with 16 bases between. Germline V lookup: CDR1 MGHRA, CDR2 YSYEKL. CDR3 length equals 16 residues. The CDR3 sequence is CASSQDGGAARNEQFF. Here the CDR3 DNA reads TGCGCCAGCAGCCAAGATGGTGGGGCCGCGCGAAATGAGCAGTTCTTC.

The chain links TRBV29-1 to TRBJ1-3; D might be TRBD1 (5 bases). V was shortened by 4 bases and J by 0 bases, with 13 bases between the two germline ends. This CDR3 has 15 amino acids. From germline, CDR1 is SQVTM and CDR2 ANQGSEA. CDR3 residues: CSVARTQSSGNTIYF. CDR3 sequence (DNA): TGCAGCGTTGCTAGGACACAGAGCTCTGGAAACACCATATATTTT. Full variable domain (missing parts from reference TRBV29-1 and TRBJ1-3): SAVISQKPSRDICQRGTSLTIQCQVDSQVTMMFWYRQQPGQSLTLIATANQGSEATYESGFVIDKFPISRPNLTFSTLTVSNMSPEDSSIYLCSVARTQSSGNTIYFGEGSWLTVV.

This clone has only a few counts. V gene TRBV19 combines with J gene TRBJ1-3; D not certain. The CDR3 consists of 14 residues. The V gene's germline CDR1 is LNHDA and CDR2 SQIVND (reference sequence). The ends were cut back, 5 bases at V and 0 bases at J, with 8 bases in the middle. The CDR3 DNA follows: TGTGCCAGTAGTCTAAGACTCTCTGGAAACACCATATATTTT. Translating it yields CASSLRLSGNTIYF.

The genes are TRBV5-1 and TRBJ1-1, with D hard to call. CDR3 size: 17 residues. Deletions cut 0 bases from V and 0 bases from J, with 15 bases between. Germline CDR1 reads SGHRS; CDR2 reads YFSETQ. Here the CDR3 DNA reads TGCGCCAGCAGCTTGGCAGAAGGAGAGGCGGTGAACACTGAAGCTTTCTTT. Translation gives CASSLAEGEAVNTEAFF.